This T cell receptor (beta chain) was sequenced in a study of cytomegalovirus exposure and HLA in healthy donors. The V and J ends lost 5 bases and 4 bases respectively, with 12 bases between them. The CDR3 contains 14 residues. Per germline, CDR1 SGHVS and CDR2 FNYEAQ. Here immunoSEQ multiplex PCR was the method, and the copy in TCRdb shows in-frame clones only, minus some. This sample carries a few hundred thousand clones, approximately 91% of them seen once, and the ten largest clones take roughly 0.96%. The chain couples TRBV7-6 to TRBJ2-1; D may be TRBD1 (5 bases). What was sequenced was PBMCs. This clonotype was obtained from a young man in good health and CMV-seronegative. The CDR3 bases are TGTGCCAGCAGCCCCCAGGGATCTTACAATGAGCAGTTCTTC. Translated: CASSPQGSYNEQFF.